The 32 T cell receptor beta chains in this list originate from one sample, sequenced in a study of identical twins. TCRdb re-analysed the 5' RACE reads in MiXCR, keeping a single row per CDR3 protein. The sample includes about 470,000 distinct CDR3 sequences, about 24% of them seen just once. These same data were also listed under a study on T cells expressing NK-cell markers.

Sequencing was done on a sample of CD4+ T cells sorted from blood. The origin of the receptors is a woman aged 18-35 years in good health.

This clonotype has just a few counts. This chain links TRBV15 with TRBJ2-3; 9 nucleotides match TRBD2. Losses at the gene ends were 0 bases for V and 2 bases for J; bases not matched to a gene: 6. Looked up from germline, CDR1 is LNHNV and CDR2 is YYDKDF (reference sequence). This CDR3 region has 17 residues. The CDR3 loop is CATSREIAGASTDTQYF. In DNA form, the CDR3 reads TGTGCCACCAGCAGAGAGATAGCGGGGGCCTCCACAGATACGCAGTATTTT. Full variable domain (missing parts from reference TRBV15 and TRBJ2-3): DAMVIQNPRYQVTQFGKPVTLSCSQTLNHNVMYWYQQKSSQAPKLLFHYYDKDFNNEADTPDNFQSRRPNTSFCFLDIRSPGLGDTAMYLCATSREIAGASTDTQYFGPGTRLTVL.

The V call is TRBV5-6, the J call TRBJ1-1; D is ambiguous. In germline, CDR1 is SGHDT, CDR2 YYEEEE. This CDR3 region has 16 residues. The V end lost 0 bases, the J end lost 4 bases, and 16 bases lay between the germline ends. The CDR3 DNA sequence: TGTGCCAGCAGCTTGGGCGGAGAGTACAATCCCACTGAAGCTTTCTTT. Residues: CASSLGGEYNPTEAFF.

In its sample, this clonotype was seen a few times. CDR3 DNA sequence: TGTGCCAGCAGCTTAGGGATCCTTTCCTACAATGAGCAGTTCTTC. Its translation is CASSLGILSYNEQFF. The chain joins TRBV7-9 to TRBJ2-1; no definite D call. Germline V gene lookup returns CDR1 SEHNR and CDR2 FQNEAQ (reference sequence). The V and J ends lost 1 base and 1 base respectively, with 8 bases between them. The CDR3 is made up of 15 amino acids.

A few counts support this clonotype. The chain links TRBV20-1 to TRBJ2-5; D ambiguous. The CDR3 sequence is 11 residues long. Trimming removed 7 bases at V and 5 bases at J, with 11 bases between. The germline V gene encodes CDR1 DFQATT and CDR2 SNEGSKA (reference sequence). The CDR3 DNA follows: TGCAGTGGTTCTGAGGAGGAGACCCAGTACTTC. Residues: CSGSEEETQYF.

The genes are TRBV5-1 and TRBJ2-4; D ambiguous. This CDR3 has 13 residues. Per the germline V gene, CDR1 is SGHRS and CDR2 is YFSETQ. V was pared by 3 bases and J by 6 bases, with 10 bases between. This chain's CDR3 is CASSYDPSNIQYF. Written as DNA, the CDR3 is TGCGCCAGCAGCTACGACCCTTCAAACATTCAGTACTTC.

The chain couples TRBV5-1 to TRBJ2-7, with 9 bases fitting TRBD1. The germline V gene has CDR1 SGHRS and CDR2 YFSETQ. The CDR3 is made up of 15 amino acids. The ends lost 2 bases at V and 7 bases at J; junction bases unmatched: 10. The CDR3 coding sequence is TGCGCCAGCAGCTTCGGAGCCGGGACAGGGTATGAGCAGTACTTC. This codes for CASSFGAGTGYEQYF.

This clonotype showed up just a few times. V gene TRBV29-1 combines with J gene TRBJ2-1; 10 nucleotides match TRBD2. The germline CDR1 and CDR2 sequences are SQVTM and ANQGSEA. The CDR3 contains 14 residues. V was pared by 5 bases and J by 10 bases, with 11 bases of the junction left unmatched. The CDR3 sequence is CSVSGRVLSGEQFF. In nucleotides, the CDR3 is TGCAGCGTTAGCGGGAGGGTCCTCTCCGGGGAGCAGTTCTTC.

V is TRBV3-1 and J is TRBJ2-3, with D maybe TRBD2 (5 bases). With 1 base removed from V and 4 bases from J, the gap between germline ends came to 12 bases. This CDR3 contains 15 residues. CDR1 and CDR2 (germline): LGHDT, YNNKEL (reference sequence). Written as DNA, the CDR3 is TGTGCCAGCAGCCAAGCAGGCAGCGGATCAGATACGCAGTATTTT. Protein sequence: CASSQAGSGSDTQYF.

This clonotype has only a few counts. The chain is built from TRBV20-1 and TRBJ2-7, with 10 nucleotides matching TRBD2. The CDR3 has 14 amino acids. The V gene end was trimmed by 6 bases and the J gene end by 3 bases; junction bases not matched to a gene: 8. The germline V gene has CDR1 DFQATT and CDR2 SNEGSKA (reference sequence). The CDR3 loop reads CSAEKLAGVYEQYF. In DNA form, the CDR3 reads TGCAGTGCCGAAAAGCTAGCGGGAGTCTACGAGCAGTACTTC.

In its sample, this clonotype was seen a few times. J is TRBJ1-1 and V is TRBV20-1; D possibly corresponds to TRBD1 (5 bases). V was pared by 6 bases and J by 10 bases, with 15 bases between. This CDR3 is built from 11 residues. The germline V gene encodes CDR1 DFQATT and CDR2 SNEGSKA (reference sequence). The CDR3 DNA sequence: TGCAGTGCCAGGGACTTTCGGGGAGCTTTCTTT. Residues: CSARDFRGAFF.

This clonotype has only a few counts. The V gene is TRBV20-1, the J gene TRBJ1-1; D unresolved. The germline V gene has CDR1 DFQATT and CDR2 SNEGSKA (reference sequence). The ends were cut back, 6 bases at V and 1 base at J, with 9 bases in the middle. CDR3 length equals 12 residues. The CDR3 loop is CSAPTPNTEAFF. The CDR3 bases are TGCAGTGCGCCCACACCGAACACTGAAGCTTTCTTT.

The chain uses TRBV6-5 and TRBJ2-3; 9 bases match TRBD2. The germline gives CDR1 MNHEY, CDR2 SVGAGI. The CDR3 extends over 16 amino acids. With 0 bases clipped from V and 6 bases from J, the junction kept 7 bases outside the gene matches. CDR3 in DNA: TGTGCCAGCAGTTACTCGGGAGCGGGGGGTTTCGATACGCAGTATTTT. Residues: CASSYSGAGGFDTQYF.

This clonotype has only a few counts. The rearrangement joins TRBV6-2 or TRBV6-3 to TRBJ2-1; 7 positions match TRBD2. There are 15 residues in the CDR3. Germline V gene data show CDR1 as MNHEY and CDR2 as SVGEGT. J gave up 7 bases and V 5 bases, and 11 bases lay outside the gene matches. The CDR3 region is CASSNAREGGNEQFF. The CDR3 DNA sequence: TGTGCCAGCAGTAACGCAAGGGAGGGCGGGAATGAGCAGTTCTTC.

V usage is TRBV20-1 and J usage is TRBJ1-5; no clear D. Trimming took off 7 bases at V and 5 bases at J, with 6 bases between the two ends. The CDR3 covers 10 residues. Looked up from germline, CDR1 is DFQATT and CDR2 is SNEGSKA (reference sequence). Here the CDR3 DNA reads TGCAGTGTCGGTGATCAGCCCCAGCATTTT. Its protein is CSVGDQPQHF.

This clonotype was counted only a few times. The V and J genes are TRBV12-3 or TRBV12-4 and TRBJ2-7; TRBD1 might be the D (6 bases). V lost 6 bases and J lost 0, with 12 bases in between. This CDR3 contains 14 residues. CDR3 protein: CASRETGFSYEQYF. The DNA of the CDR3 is TGTGCCAGCAGGGAGACAGGTTTCTCCTACGAGCAGTACTTC.

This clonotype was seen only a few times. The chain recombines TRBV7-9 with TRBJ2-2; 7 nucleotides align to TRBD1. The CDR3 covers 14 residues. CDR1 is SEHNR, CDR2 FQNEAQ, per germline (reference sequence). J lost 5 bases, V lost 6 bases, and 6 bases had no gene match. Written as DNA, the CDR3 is TGTGCCAGCAGTTTAAACAGGGGAACCGGGGAGCTGTTTTTT. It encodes CASSLNRGTGELFF.

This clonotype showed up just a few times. The CDR3 DNA reads as TGTGCCAGCAGCCATCTACAGGGGAACACTGAAGCTTTCTTT. Translation gives CASSHLQGNTEAFF. The chain is built from TRBV3-1 and TRBJ1-1; possible D gene TRBD1, 6 bases. Germline values: CDR1 LGHDT, CDR2 YNNKEL (reference sequence). The CDR3 runs to 14 residues. The V gene lost 3 bases and the J gene lost 1 base, with 9 bases spanning the gap.

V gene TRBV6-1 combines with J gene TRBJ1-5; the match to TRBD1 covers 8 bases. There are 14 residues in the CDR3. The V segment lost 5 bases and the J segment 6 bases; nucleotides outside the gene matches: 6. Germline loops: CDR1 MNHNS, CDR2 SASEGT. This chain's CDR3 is CASSPSRGPQPQHF. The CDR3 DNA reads TGTGCCAGCAGTCCCTCCAGGGGGCCTCAGCCCCAGCATTTT.

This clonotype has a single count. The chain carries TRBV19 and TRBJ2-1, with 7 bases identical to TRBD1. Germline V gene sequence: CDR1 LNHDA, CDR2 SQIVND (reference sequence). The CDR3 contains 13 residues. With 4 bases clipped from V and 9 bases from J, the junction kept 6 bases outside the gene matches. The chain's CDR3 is CASSKGTVSEQFF. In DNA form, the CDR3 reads TGTGCCAGTAGTAAGGGGACAGTGAGTGAGCAGTTCTTC.

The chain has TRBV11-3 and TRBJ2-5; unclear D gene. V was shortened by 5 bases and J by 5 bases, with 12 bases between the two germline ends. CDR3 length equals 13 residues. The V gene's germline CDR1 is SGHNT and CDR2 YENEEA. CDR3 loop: CASSRHSGETQYF. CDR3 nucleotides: TGTGCCAGCAGCCGGCACTCCGGGGAGACCCAGTACTTC.

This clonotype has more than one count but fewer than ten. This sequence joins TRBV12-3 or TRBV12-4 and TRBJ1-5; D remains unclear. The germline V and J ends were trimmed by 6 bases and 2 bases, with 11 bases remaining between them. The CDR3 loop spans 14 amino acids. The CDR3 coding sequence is TGTGCCAGCAGGGACCACGGGGGCAATCAGCCCCAGCATTTT. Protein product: CASRDHGGNQPQHF.

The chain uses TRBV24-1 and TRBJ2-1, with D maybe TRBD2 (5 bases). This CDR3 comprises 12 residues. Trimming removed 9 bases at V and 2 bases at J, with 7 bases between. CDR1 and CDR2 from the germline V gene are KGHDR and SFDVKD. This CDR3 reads CATASPYNEQFF. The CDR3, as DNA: TGTGCCACCGCTAGCCCCTACAATGAGCAGTTCTTC.

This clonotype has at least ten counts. CDR3 loop: CASSLAGQGSNEQFF. For the CDR3, the DNA is TGCGCCAGCAGCTTGGCTGGACAGGGTTCTAATGAGCAGTTCTTC. This rearrangement joins TRBV5-1 to TRBJ2-1, with 8 bases that match TRBD1. With 0 bases clipped from V and 7 bases from J, the junction kept 6 bases outside the gene matches. This CDR3 has 15 amino acids. The germline V gene has CDR1 SGHRS and CDR2 YFSETQ.

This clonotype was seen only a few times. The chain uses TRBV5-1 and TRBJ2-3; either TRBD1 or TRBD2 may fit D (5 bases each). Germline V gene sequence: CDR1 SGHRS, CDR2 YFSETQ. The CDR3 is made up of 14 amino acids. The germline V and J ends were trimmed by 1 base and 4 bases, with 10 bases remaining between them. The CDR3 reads CASSLNGTPDTQYF. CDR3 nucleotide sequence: TGCGCCAGCAGCTTGAACGGGACCCCAGATACGCAGTATTTT.

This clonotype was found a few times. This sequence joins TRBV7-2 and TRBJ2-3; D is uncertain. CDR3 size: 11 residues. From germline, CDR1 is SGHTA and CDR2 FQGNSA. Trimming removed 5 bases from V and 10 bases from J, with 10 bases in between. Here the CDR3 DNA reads TGTGCCAGCAGCCCGGGCTTGGCGCAGTATTTT. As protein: CASSPGLAQYF.

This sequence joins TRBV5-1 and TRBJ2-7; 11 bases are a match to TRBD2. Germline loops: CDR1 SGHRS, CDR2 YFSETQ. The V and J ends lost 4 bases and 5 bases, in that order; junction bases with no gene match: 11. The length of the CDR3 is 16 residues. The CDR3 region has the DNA TGCGCCAGCAGCGCCATAACTAGCGGGAGTCAAAACGAGCAGTACTTC. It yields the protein CASSAITSGSQNEQYF.

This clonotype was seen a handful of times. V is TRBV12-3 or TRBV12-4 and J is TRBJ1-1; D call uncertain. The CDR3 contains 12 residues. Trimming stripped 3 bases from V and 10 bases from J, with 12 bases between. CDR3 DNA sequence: TGTGCCAGCAGTTTTGCCCTTAATGGAGCTTTCTTT. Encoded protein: CASSFALNGAFF.

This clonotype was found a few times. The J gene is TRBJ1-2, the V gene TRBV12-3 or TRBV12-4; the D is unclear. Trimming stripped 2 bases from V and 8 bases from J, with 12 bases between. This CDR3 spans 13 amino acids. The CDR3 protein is CASSLSETSGYTF. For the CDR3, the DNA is TGTGCCAGCAGTTTATCGGAGACGAGCGGCTACACCTTC.

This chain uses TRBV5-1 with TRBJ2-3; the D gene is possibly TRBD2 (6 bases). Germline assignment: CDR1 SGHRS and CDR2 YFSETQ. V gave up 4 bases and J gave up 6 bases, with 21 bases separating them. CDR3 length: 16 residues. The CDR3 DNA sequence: TGCGCCAGCAGCCTATCAGGGACTTCGGCGTGGGATACGCAGTATTTT. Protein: CASSLSGTSAWDTQYF.

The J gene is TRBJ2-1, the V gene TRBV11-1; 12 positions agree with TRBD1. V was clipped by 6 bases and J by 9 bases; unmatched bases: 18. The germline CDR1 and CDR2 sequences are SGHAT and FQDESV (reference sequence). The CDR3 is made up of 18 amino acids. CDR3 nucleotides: TGTGCCAGCAGGCCCCCCTTCGGGACAGGGGGCCTGGAGGGTGAGCAGTTCTTC. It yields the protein CASRPPFGTGGLEGEQFF.

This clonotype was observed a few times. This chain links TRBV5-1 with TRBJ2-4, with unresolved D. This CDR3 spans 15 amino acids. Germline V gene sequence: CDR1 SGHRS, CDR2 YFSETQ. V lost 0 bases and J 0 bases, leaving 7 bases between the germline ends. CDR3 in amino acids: CASSLDPIAKNIQYF. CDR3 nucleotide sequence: TGCGCCAGCAGCTTGGATCCCATAGCCAAAAACATTCAGTACTTC.

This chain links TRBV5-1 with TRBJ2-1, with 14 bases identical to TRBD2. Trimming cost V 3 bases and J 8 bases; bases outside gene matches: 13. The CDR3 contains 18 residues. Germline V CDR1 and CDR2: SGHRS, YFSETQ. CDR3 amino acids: CASSSRPSGLAGADEQFF. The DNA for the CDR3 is TGCGCCAGCAGCTCCCGCCCCTCGGGACTAGCGGGAGCGGATGAGCAGTTCTTC.